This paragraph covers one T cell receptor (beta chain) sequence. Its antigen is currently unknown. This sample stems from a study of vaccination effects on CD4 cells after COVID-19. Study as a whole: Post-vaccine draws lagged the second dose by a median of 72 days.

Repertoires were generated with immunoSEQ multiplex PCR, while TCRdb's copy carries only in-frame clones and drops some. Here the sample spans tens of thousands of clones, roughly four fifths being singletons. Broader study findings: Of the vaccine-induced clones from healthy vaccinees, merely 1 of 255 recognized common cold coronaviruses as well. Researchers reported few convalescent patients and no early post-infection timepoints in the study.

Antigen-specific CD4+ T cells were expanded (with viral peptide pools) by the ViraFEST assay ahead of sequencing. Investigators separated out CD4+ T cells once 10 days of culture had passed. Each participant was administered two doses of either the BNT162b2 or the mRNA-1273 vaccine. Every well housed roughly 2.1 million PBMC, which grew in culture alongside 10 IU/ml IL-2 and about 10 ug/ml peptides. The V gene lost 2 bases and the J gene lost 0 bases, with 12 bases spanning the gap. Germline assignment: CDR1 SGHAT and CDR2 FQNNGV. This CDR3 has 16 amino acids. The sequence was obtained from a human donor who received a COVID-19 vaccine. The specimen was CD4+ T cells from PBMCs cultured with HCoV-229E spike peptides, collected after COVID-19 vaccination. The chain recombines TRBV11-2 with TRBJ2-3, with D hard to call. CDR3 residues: CASSLLVRRSTDTQYF. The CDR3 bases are TGTGCCAGCAGCTTACTTGTGAGACGGAGCACAGATACGCAGTATTTT. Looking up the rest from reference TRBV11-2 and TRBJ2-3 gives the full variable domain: EAGVAQSPRYKIIEKRQSVAFWCNPISGHATLYWYQQILGQGPKLLIQFQNNGVVDDSQLPKDRFSAERLKGVDSTLKIQPAKLEDSAVYLCASSLLVRRSTDTQYFGPGTRLTVL.